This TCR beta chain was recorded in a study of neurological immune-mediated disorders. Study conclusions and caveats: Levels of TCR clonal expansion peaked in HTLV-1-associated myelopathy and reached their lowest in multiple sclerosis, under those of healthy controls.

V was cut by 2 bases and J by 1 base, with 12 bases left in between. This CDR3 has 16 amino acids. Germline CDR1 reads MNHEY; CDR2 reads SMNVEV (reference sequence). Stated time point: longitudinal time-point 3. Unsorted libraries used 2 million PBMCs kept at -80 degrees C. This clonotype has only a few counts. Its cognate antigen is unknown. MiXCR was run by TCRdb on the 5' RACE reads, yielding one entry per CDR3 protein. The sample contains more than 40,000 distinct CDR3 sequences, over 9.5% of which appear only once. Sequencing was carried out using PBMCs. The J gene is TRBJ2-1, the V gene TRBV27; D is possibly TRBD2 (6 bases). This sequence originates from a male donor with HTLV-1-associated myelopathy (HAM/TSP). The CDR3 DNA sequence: TGTGCCAGCAGTTTACGGGGGAGCCGTTCCTACAATGAGCAGTTCTTC. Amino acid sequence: CASSLRGSRSYNEQFF.